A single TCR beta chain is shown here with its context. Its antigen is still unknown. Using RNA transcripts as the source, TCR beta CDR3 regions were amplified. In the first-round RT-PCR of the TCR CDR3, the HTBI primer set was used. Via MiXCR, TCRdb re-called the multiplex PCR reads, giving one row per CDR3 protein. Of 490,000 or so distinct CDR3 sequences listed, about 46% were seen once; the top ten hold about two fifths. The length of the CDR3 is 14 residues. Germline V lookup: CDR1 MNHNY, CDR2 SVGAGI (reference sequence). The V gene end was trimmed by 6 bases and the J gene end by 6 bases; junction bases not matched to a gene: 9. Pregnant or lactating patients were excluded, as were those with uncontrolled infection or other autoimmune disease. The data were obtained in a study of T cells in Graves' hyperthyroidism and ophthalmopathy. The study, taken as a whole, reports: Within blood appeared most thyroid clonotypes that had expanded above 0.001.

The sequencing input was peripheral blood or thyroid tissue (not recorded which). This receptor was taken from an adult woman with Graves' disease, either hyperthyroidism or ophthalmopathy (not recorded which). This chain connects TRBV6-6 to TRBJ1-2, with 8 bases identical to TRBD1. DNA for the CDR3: TGTGCCAGCAGGCGATATTCGACAGGGGATGGCTACACCTTC. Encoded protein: CASRRYSTGDGYTF.